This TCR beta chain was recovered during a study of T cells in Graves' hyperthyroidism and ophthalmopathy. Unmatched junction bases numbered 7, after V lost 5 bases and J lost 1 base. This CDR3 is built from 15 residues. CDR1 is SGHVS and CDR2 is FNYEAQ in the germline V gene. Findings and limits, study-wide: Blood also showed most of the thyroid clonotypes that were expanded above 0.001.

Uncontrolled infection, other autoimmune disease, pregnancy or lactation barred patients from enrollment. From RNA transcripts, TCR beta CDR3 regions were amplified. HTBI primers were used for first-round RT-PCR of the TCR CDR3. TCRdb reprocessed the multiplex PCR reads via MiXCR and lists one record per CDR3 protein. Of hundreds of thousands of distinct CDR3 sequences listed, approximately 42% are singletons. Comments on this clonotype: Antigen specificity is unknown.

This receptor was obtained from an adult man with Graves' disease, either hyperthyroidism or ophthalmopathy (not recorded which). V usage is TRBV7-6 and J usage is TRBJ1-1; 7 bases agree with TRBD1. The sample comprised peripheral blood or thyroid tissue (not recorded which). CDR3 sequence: CASSVRGQSNTEAFF. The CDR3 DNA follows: TGTGCCAGCAGCGTCAGGGGACAGTCGAACACTGAAGCTTTCTTT.